This TCR beta chain is from a study of blood T cell repertoires in COVID-19. Enrolled during active infection, Seattle patients were then followed longitudinally. The CDR3 has 16 residues. Deletions cut 3 bases from V and 0 bases from J, with 9 bases between. Germline V lookup: CDR1 SNHLY, CDR2 FYNNEI. Data came from immunoSEQ multiplex PCR; TCRdb stores just in-frame clones and leaves some out. The sample carries about 270,000 clones, 75% to 90% recorded once. This sequence joins TRBV2 and TRBJ1-6; D unclear. This clonotype was obtained from a woman in her seventies with COVID-19, enrolled during active disease. The sequenced material came from peripheral blood. The CDR3 DNA is TGTGCCAGCAGTGACCCCACAAGCTCCTATAATTCACCCCTCCACTTT. Protein: CASSDPTSSYNSPLHF.